The T cell receptor (beta chain) described here comes from a study of resident and recirculating memory T cells in vitiligo. Clones were sequenced by immunoSEQ multiplex PCR, and TCRdb holds only the in-frame ones, with some missing. Here the sample spans fewer than 85,000 clones, about 91% being singletons. CDR1 is SNHLY and CDR2 is FYNNEI in the germline V gene. The CDR3 has 14 residues. V was shortened by 9 bases and J by 2 bases, with 17 bases between the two germline ends. Stability required unchanged lesions during the previous 6 months. The chain uses TRBV2 and TRBJ2-7; weak D call: TRBD2 (6 bases). Sequencing was carried out using blood. The receptor was isolated from a male donor with vitiligo. CDR3 DNA sequence: TGTGCCAGTCTTTCGGAGGGGATAACCTACGAGCAGTACTTC. Its translation: CASLSEGITYEQYF.